This T cell receptor beta chain originates from a study of long-term antiretroviral therapy in people with HIV. Overall study findings and caveats: Blood in the study was drawn between about 2004 and 2017, possibly under older ART regimens, which may be less effective than current ones. Clones expanded before ART dominated the repertoire at all time points.

Survey-level resolution applied to immunoSEQ assay v3.0. Some clones are missing from TCRdb's copy, which holds only in-frame ones; the method was immunoSEQ multiplex PCR. The sample has 15,000 to 20,000 clones, roughly 78% seen once; the top ten hold around 7.9%. This clone occurred a few times. Antigen specificity is unknown. The V gene's germline CDR1 is MRHNA and CDR2 SNTAGT. The CDR3 covers 11 residues. V was cut by 6 bases and J by 3 bases, with 6 bases left in between. The sample was unsorted PBMCs, taken at the start of antiretroviral therapy, before treatment. The TCR originated in a woman aged 40 to 50 with HIV. The chain is built from TRBV6-4 and TRBJ2-7; a weak D match, TRBD1 (6 bases). Here the CDR3 DNA reads TGTGCCAGCAGGGACAGCTACGAGCAGTACTTC. Translated: CASRDSYEQYF.